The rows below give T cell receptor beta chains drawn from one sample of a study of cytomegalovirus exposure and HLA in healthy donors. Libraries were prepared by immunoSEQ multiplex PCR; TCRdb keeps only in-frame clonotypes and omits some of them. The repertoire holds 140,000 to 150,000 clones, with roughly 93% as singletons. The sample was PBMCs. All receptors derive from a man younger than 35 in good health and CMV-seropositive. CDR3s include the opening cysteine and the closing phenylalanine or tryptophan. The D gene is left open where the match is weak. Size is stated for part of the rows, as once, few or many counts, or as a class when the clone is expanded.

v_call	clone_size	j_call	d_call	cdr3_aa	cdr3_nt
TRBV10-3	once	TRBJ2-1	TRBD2	CAISESLAGGSNEQFF	TGTGCCATCAGTGAGTCCCTAGCGGGAGGTTCGAATGAGCAGTTCTTC
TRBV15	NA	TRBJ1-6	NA	CATSRGGSPLHF	TGTGCCACCAGCAGAGGAGGTTCACCCCTCCACTTT
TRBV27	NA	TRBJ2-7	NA	CASSFMRSYEQYF	TGTGCCAGCAGTTTTATGAGGTCCTACGAGCAGTACTTC
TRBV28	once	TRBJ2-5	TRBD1	CASNSPGTGGETQYF	TGTGCCAGCAATAGCCCCGGGACAGGGGGAGAGACCCAGTACTTC
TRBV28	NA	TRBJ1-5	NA	CAIWVAERNQPQHF	TGTGCCATTTGGGTGGCCGAGAGGAATCAGCCCCAGCATTTT
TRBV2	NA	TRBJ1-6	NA	CASSGVSSYNSPLHF	TGTGCCAGCAGTGGTGTGAGCTCCTATAATTCACCCCTCCACTTT
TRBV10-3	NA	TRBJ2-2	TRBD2	CAISDGLAGVTGELFF	TGTGCCATCAGTGATGGACTAGCGGGAGTAACCGGGGAGCTGTTTTTT
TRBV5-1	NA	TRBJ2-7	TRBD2	CASSGETSGRRNEQYF	TGCGCCAGCAGCGGGGAGACTAGCGGAAGACGGAACGAGCAGTACTTC
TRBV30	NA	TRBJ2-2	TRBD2	CAWVRGGKVTGELFF	TGTGCCTGGGTCCGGGGGGGGAAAGTTACCGGGGAGCTGTTTTTT
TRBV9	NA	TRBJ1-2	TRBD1	CASSGDRVGAYTF	TGTGCCAGCAGCGGCGACAGGGTTGGGGCCTACACCTTC
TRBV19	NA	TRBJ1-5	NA	CASSKAGEVQPQHF	TGTGCCAGTTCCAAGGCGGGGGAAGTTCAGCCCCAGCATTTT
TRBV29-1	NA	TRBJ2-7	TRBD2	CSIIGRDTYEQYF	TGCAGCATCATCGGGAGGGATACCTACGAGCAGTACTTC
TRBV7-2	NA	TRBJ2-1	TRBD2	CASSHQAQLAGVAYNEQFF	TGTGCCAGCAGCCACCAAGCCCAGCTAGCGGGAGTAGCATACAATGAGCAGTTCTTC
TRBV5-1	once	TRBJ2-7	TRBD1	CASSSGDRYEQYF	TGCGCCAGCAGCTCCGGGGACAGATACGAGCAGTACTTC
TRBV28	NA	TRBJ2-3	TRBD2	CASSYLGTSGTWTDTQYF	TGTGCCAGCAGTTACCTCGGGACTAGCGGGACATGGACAGATACGCAGTATTTT
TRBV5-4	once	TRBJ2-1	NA	CASSSNSNNEQFF	TGTGCCAGCAGCTCCAATAGTAACAATGAGCAGTTCTTC
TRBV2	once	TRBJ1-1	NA	CASSGQGNTEAFF	TGTGCCAGCAGTGGCCAGGGAAACACTGAAGCTTTCTTT
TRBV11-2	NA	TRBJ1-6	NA	CASTPGVGANSPLHF	TGTGCCAGCACCCCGGGGGTCGGAGCTAATTCACCCCTCCACTTT
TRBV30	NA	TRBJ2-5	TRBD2	CAWRRAGVETQYF	TGTGCCTGGAGGAGGGCGGGGGTAGAGACCCAGTACTTC
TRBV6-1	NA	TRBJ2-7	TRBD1	CASSEGDSSYEQYF	TGTGCCAGCAGTGAAGGGGACAGCTCCTACGAGCAGTACTTC
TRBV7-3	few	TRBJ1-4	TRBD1	CASSLSGTANEKLFF	TGTGCCAGCAGCTTATCCGGGACAGCTAATGAAAAACTGTTTTTT
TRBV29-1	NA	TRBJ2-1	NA	CSAMTWGLNDEQFF	TGCAGCGCGATGACCTGGGGACTGAACGATGAGCAGTTCTTC
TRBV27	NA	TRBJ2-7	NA	CASSLLGGQSYEQYF	TGTGCCAGCAGTTTATTGGGGGGGCAGAGCTACGAGCAGTACTTC
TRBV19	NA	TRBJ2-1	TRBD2	CASSTQTGLVKEKFF	TGTGCCAGTAGTACACAAACCGGACTAGTTAAGGAGAAGTTCTTC
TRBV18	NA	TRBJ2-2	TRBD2	CASSPMREGRTGELFF	TGTGCCAGCTCACCAATGAGGGAGGGCCGAACCGGGGAGCTGTTTTTT
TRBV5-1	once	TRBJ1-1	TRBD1	CASRLGTGGETEAFF	TGCGCCAGCAGGCTCGGGACAGGGGGTGAGACTGAAGCTTTCTTT
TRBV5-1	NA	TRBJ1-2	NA	CASSLASRGSYGYTF	TGCGCCAGCAGCTTGGCAAGTAGGGGTAGTTATGGCTACACCTTC
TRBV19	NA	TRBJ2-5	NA	CASSWDTQRMETQYF	TGTGCCAGTAGCTGGGACACGCAACGGATGGAGACCCAGTACTTC
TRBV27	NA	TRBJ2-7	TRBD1	CASSLYSGGQGPYEQYF	TGTGCCAGCAGTTTATACAGCGGCGGACAGGGCCCCTACGAGCAGTACTTC
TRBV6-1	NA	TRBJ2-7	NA	CASSDPSEDYEQYF	TGTGCCAGCAGTGACCCTAGCGAAGACTACGAGCAGTACTTC
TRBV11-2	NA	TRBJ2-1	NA	CASSPVLNEQFF	TGTGCCAGCAGCCCCGTTTTAAATGAGCAGTTCTTC
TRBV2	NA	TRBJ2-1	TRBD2	CASSGLAGYYNEQFF	TGTGCCAGCAGCGGACTAGCGGGGTATTACAATGAGCAGTTCTTC
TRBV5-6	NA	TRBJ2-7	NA	CASSSEDRGSYEQYF	TGTGCCAGCAGCTCGGAAGATCGGGGATCCTACGAGCAGTACTTC
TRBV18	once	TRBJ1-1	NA	CASSPPPTHRSEAFF	TGTGCCAGCTCACCTCCCCCTACACACAGGTCTGAAGCTTTCTTT
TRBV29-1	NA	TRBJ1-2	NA	CSVEDQRREGYGYTF	TGCAGCGTTGAAGATCAGCGCAGGGAAGGGTATGGCTACACCTTC
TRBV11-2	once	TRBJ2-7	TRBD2	CASSLAVSGTPYEQYF	TGTGCCAGCAGCTTAGCTGTTAGCGGGACCCCCTACGAGCAGTACTTC
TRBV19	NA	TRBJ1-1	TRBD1	CASSNRTGGAFF	TGTGCCAGTAGTAATCGGACAGGAGGAGCTTTCTTT
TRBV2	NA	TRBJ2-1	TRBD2	CASNPDLAGVGEQFF	TGTGCCAGCAACCCAGACCTAGCGGGAGTGGGTGAGCAGTTCTTC
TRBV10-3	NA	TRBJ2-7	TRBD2	CAISDPAGGYEQYF	TGTGCCATCAGTGACCCCGCGGGAGGATACGAGCAGTACTTC
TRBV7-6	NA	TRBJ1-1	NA	CASSSVTGQGTEAFF	TGTGCCAGCAGCTCCGTAACAGGGCAGGGGACTGAAGCTTTCTTT
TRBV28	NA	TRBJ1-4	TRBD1	CASSFSQGAPNEKLFF	TGTGCCAGCAGTTTTAGTCAGGGGGCACCTAATGAAAAACTGTTTTTT
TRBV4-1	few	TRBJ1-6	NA	CASSQVGGRNSPLHF	TGCGCCAGCAGCCAAGTGGGGGGTCGCAATTCACCCCTCCACTTT
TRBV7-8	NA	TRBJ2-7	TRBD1	CASSIGDRAYEQYF	TGTGCCAGCAGTATCGGAGACAGGGCCTACGAGCAGTACTTC
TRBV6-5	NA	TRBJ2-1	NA	CASSLDRPILNEQFF	TGTGCCAGCAGTCTCGACAGGCCTATTCTCAATGAGCAGTTCTTC
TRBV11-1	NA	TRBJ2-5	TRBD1	CASSSGQGRGETQYF	TGTGCCAGCAGCTCGGGACAGGGTCGTGGAGAGACCCAGTACTTC
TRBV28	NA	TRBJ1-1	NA	CASRLLGGRDTEAFF	TGTGCCAGCAGACTATTAGGGGGTCGGGACACTGAAGCTTTCTTT
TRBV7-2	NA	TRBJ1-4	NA	CASSSRAGREGWEKLFF	TGTGCCAGCAGCTCCCGGGCCGGCAGGGAAGGTTGGGAAAAACTGTTTTTT
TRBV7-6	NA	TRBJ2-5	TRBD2	CASSPSGASGRRETQYF	TGTGCCAGCAGCCCATCGGGGGCTAGCGGGAGGAGAGAGACCCAGTACTTC
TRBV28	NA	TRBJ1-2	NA	CASSSLRTGPGNYGYTF	TGTGCCAGCAGTTCCCTCAGAACCGGGCCGGGAAACTATGGCTACACCTTC
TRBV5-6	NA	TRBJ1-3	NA	CASSLAPGAGNTIYF	TGTGCCAGCAGCTTAGCCCCGGGAGCTGGAAACACCATATATTTT
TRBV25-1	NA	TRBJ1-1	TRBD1	CASSEDRVDTEAFF	TGTGCCAGCAGTGAAGACAGGGTTGACACTGAAGCTTTCTTT
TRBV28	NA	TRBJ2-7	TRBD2	CASSDPGLEQYF	TGTGCCAGCAGCGATCCGGGACTAGAGCAGTACTTC